A single sample is the source of the 16 T cell receptor beta chains below, sequenced in a study of cytomegalovirus exposure and HLA in healthy donors (TCRdb year 2017). Library preparation was by the immunoSEQ multiplex PCR assay. For the multiplex PCR, a mixture combining 60 forward primers for TCR Vbeta segments and 13 reverse primers for TCR Jbeta segments was used. Here the immuneACCESS table is served through TCRdb, limited to in-frame sequences with V and J called. Missing clones are a known gap in these copies; in checked studies unresolved V genes cover under half, and the rest lacks a known reason. Here the sample has some 190,000 clones; about 83% occur a single time. The ten largest clones add up to 1.7% of the sample. The sequenced sample was PBMCs. The receptor set was obtained from a man aged 35 to 55 in good health and CMV-seropositive.

The chain couples TRBV11-2 to TRBJ2-3; a weak D match, TRBD2 (6 bases). The V end lost 11 bases, the J end lost 5 bases, and 20 bases lay between the germline ends. CDR1 and CDR2 from the germline V gene are SGHAT and FQNNGV. The CDR3 totals 14 residues. The CDR3, as DNA: TGTGCCCATACCCTAGGCGGGACGGGAGATACGCAGTATTTT. This encodes CAHTLGGTGDTQYF.

To note about this clone: Other DNA sequences within the sample encode an identical CDR3. J is TRBJ2-3 and V is TRBV28; D not certain. The CDR3 totals 11 residues. Trimming removed 4 bases at V and 4 bases at J, with 3 bases between. Germline CDR1 reads MDHEN; CDR2 reads SYDVKM. CDR3 region: CASSSADTQYF. The CDR3 nucleotides are TGTGCCAGCAGTTCGGCAGATACGCAGTATTTT.

The rearrangement joins TRBV21-1 to TRBJ2-3; whether TRBD2, the table's D call, matches the DNA was not checked. TRBV21-1 is a known pseudogene. The CDR3 is 18 amino acids. CDR3 sequence reads: CASSKGKTSGRATDTQYF. The DNA of the CDR3 is TGTGCCAGCAGCAAAGGGAAAACTAGCGGGAGGGCCACAGATACGCAGTATTTT.

V and J are TRBV10-3 and TRBJ2-7; D possibly corresponds to TRBD2 (6 bases). Germline V gene sequence: CDR1 ENHRY, CDR2 SYGVKD. V lost 5 bases and J 2 bases, leaving 19 bases between the germline ends. The CDR3 sequence is 16 residues long. The CDR3 nucleotides read TGTGCCATCAGTCCTTCAGGGTGGGGGGATACCTACGAGCAGTACTTC. This translates into CAISPSGWGDTYEQYF.

The rearrangement joins TRBV7-9 to TRBJ2-1; 9 bases line up with TRBD2. Germline trimming cut 3 bases from V and 7 bases from J; bases unmatched to any gene: 16. There are 18 residues in the CDR3. Germline loops: CDR1 SEHNR, CDR2 FQNEAQ (reference sequence). CDR3 bases: TGTGCCAGCAGCTTGGGGGTCGGCTCTGGCGGGAGGGGAAATGAGCAGTTCTTC. This codes for CASSLGVGSGGRGNEQFF.

This clone was seen only once. DNA for the CDR3: TGTGCCAGCAGTTCCAACCGAAACAGGGGCGGCTACACCTTC. Residues: CASSSNRNRGGYTF. The chain has TRBV6-5 and TRBJ1-2; the match to TRBD1 covers 7 bases. The length of the CDR3 is 14 residues. Germline-derived CDR1 and CDR2 are MNHEY and SVGAGI. Losses at the gene ends were 4 bases for V and 8 bases for J; bases not matched to a gene: 10.

The chain carries TRBV14 and TRBJ2-2; TRBD2 agrees at 10 bases. Looked up from germline, CDR1 is SGHDN and CDR2 is FVKESK. The CDR3 runs to 17 residues. J was trimmed by 2 bases and V by 2 bases; bases with no gene match: 5. The CDR3 DNA reads TGTGCCAGCAGCCAACCAGGACTAGCGGCTAACACCGGGGAGCTGTTTTTT. Protein sequence: CASSQPGLAANTGELFF.

This clone was detected once. The rearrangement joins TRBV6-1 to TRBJ1-4; no reliable D call. The germline V gene has CDR1 MNHNS and CDR2 SASEGT. CDR3 length equals 13 residues. Trimming removed 8 bases from V and 5 bases from J, with 12 bases in between. CDR3 amino acids: CASCRWANEKLFF. CDR3 nucleotides: TGTGCCAGCTGCCGTTGGGCGAATGAAAAACTGTTTTTT.

This chain uses TRBV6-5 with TRBJ2-3; TRBD2 matches at 7 bases. Looked up from germline, CDR1 is MNHEY and CDR2 is SVGAGI. The CDR3 spans 13 residues. V shed 5 bases and J 6 bases; nucleotides not matched to a gene: 5. Here the CDR3 reads CASSAGAEDTQYF. In nucleotides, the CDR3 is TGTGCCAGCAGTGCGGGAGCGGAGGATACGCAGTATTTT.

Notes on this clone: This CDR3 is missing its conserved last phenylalanine or tryptophan, likely due to a read error. The chain employs TRBV30 and TRBJ2-7, with a possible D match to TRBD2 (6 bases). Per the germline V gene, CDR1 is GTSNPN and CDR2 is SVGIG (reference sequence). The CDR3 sequence is 15 residues long. V lost 2 bases, J lost 2 bases, and 16 bases lay in between. The CDR3 region is CAWSSPRDSTYEQYL. DNA of the CDR3: TGTGCCTGGAGTTCCCCCCGGGACTCAACCTACGAGCAGTACCTC.

V usage is TRBV30 and J usage is TRBJ1-5; maybe TRBD1 (6 bases). The CDR3 is made up of 16 amino acids. Germline V gene sequence: CDR1 GTSNPN, CDR2 SVGIG (reference sequence). Trimming pared 1 base from V and 4 bases from J, leaving 17 bases between. The chain's CDR3 is CAWSGYPRGLNQPQHF. CDR3 sequence (DNA): TGTGCCTGGAGTGGATATCCCAGGGGATTGAATCAGCCCCAGCATTTT.

This sequence joins TRBV28 and TRBJ2-7, with 8 bases that match TRBD1. CDR1 is MDHEN and CDR2 is SYDVKM in the germline V gene. Trimming cost V 6 bases and J 1 base; bases outside gene matches: 5. The CDR3 is 14 residues long. The CDR3 DNA is TGTGCCAGCAGACAGGGGGGCGGATCCTACGAGCAGTACTTC. Translating gives CASRQGGGSYEQYF.

The chain uses TRBV7-8 and TRBJ1-4, with 7 positions matching TRBD1. The CDR3 is 18 amino acids. Germline V gene data show CDR1 as SGHVS and CDR2 as FQNEAQ. V lost 4 bases, J lost 4 bases, and 15 bases stayed unmatched. The CDR3: CASSSTTAGTVNNEKLFF. CDR3 nucleotides: TGTGCCAGCAGCTCGACAACCGCAGGGACAGTTAATAATGAAAAACTGTTTTTT.

This chain joins TRBV4-1 and TRBJ1-2; TRBD1 agrees at 7 bases. V gave up 3 bases and J gave up 8 bases; unmatched junction bases: 18. The CDR3 consists of 17 residues. CDR1 MGHRA and CDR2 YSYEKL come from the germline V gene. CDR3 loop: CASSHRTTTGASSGYTF. In DNA form, the CDR3 reads TGCGCCAGCAGCCACCGAACCACCACAGGGGCCTCTTCGGGCTACACCTTC.

The chain uses TRBV7-9 and TRBJ1-1, with 7 bases aligning to TRBD1. Germline values: CDR1 SEHNR, CDR2 FQNEAQ (reference sequence). The CDR3 has 13 amino acids. The V gene end was trimmed by 1 base and the J gene end by 7 bases; junction bases not matched to a gene: 3. The DNA of the CDR3 is TGTGCCAGCAGCTTAGTACAGGGGAATGAAGCTTTCTTT. Translating gives CASSLVQGNEAFF.

The CDR3 loop reads CASTRTSGGPYNEQFF. The CDR3 DNA reads TGTGCCAGTACCCGGACTAGCGGCGGACCTTACAATGAGCAGTTCTTC. This sequence joins TRBV19 and TRBJ2-1, with TRBD2 identical over 10 bases. J gave up 4 bases and V 7 bases, and 10 bases lay outside the gene matches. Germline loops: CDR1 LNHDA, CDR2 SQIVND (reference sequence). This CDR3 is built from 16 residues.